This TCR beta chain appears in the sequencing data of a study of shared clonotypes between healthy human individuals. The CDR3 loop spans 13 amino acids. V lost 5 bases and J 5 bases, leaving 15 bases between the germline ends. CDR1 is GTSNPN, CDR2 SVGIG, per germline (reference sequence). Deep-level settings were used for running the assay. Sequenced by immunoSEQ multiplex PCR; TCRdb stores in-frame clones only, minus some. The repertoire holds about 1.1 million clones, with 60% to 80% as singletons. The chain joins TRBV30 to TRBJ1-1, with TRBD1 as a possible D gene (6 bases). The specimen sequenced was memory CD4+ T cells from PBMCs. Subset noted: CD45RA-negative fraction. This clonotype was obtained from a man aged 18-30 years in good health. Some clones in this sample may be carry-over from other donors' samples. CDR3 loop: CAWRGQGLTEAFF. The CDR3 region has the DNA TGTGCCTGGCGGGGGCAGGGGTTAACTGAAGCTTTCTTT.